Below are 22 T cell receptor beta chains sequenced from a single sample in a study of CD8 T cells in Susac syndrome. Random hexamers served to reverse transcribe roughly 0.45 to 1 ug RNA. TCRdb re-analysed the immunoSEQ multiplex PCR reads in MiXCR, keeping a single row per CDR3 protein. Among more than 40,000 distinct CDR3 sequences listed, over 85% were seen once. The sequencing input was CD8+ T cells from PBMCs. The receptors originated from a human donor in good health.

CDR3 protein: CASSPWGNQPQHF. CDR3 DNA: TGTGCCAGCAGTCCTTGGGGGAATCAGCCCCAGCATTTT. This sequence joins TRBV19 and TRBJ1-5; a weak D match, TRBD1 (5 bases). Germline-derived CDR1 and CDR2 are LNHDA and SQIVND (reference sequence). The V and J ends lost 9 bases and 4 bases respectively, with 13 bases between them. The CDR3 loop spans 13 amino acids. Filled out from reference TRBV19 and TRBJ1-5, the complete variable domain reads DGGITQSPKYLFRKEGQNVTLSCEQNLNHDAMYWYRQDPGQGLRLIYYSQIVNDFQKGDIAEGYSVSREKKESFPLTVTSAQKNPTAFYLCASSPWGNQPQHFGDGTRLSIL.

This chain connects TRBV9 to TRBJ2-4, with 7 bases aligning to TRBD2. Germline trimming cut 3 bases from V and 9 bases from J; bases unmatched to any gene: 9. The germline V gene encodes CDR1 SGDLS and CDR2 YYNGEE. The CDR3 spans 14 residues. The CDR3 nucleotides read TGTGCCAGCAGCGGGGGGGGAGAGTACCTCATTCAGTACTTC. Protein sequence: CASSGGGEYLIQYF.

CDR3 protein: CASSVVGGGDEQYF. The CDR3 nucleotides are TGTGCCAGCAGCGTAGTAGGAGGGGGGGACGAGCAGTACTTC. The chain has TRBV9 and TRBJ2-7; a possible D gene is TRBD2 (7 bases). This CDR3 contains 14 residues. The V gene lost 0 bases and the J gene lost 5 bases, with 12 bases spanning the gap. CDR1 and CDR2 from the germline V gene are SGDLS and YYNGEE.

This sequence joins TRBV29-1 and TRBJ1-2; 9 bases align to TRBD1. CDR3 length: 12 residues. J lost 5 bases, V lost 4 bases, and 2 bases had no gene match. Per germline, CDR1 SQVTM and CDR2 ANQGSEA. The CDR3 is CSVGDREYGYTF. CDR3 DNA sequence: TGCAGCGTTGGGGACAGGGAATATGGCTACACCTTC.

This sequence joins TRBV7-9 and TRBJ2-2; D is uncertain. The ends were cut back, 2 bases at V and 7 bases at J, with 5 bases in the middle. The CDR3 has 12 amino acids. Germline CDR1 SEHNR, CDR2 FQNEAQ (reference sequence). DNA of the CDR3: TGTGCCAGCAGCTTAAGTGGCGGGGAGCTGTTTTTT. This encodes CASSLSGGELFF.

The chain carries TRBV5-1 and TRBJ1-1; no firm D call. Germline V gives CDR1 SGHRS, CDR2 YFSETQ. CDR3 length: 15 amino acids. V lost 2 bases and J lost 0, with 11 bases in between. CDR3 sequence reads: CASSLKTTLNTEAFF. The CDR3 nucleotides read TGCGCCAGCAGCTTAAAGACAACCCTGAACACTGAAGCTTTCTTT. The variable domain in full, with the rest retrieved from reference TRBV5-1 and TRBJ1-1, is KAGVTQTPRYLIKTRGQQVTLSCSPISGHRSVSWYQQTPGQGLQFLFEYFSETQRNKGNFPGRFSGRQFSNSRSEMNVSTLELGDSALYLCASSLKTTLNTEAFFGQGTRLTVV.

This rearrangement joins TRBV10-2 to TRBJ2-1; 8 nucleotides line up with TRBD2. J was trimmed by 4 bases and V by 7 bases; bases with no gene match: 6. The germline V gene encodes CDR1 WSHSY and CDR2 SAAADI. The CDR3 length is 14 residues. The CDR3 DNA reads TGCGCCAGCATGATTACTAGCGGATACAATGAGCAGTTCTTC. It is translated as CASMITSGYNEQFF.

The rearrangement links TRBV5-1 to TRBJ2-5; D is ambiguous. Germline CDR1 reads SGHRS; CDR2 reads YFSETQ. Trimming removed 4 bases from V and 0 bases from J, with 7 bases in between. The CDR3 is made up of 13 amino acids. The CDR3 DNA is TGCGCCAGCAGCCAACCGTACCAAGAGACCCAGTACTTC. Translating gives CASSQPYQETQYF.

The chain joins TRBV27 to TRBJ2-4; D uncertain. Trimming shortened V by 1 base and J by 0 bases, and 16 bases separated the two germline ends. The germline V gene has CDR1 MNHEY and CDR2 SMNVEV (reference sequence). The CDR3 has 18 amino acids. DNA for the CDR3: TGTGCCAGCAGTTTATGGTCAGGAGATCCACTAGCCAAAAACATTCAGTACTTC. This codes for CASSLWSGDPLAKNIQYF.

The rearrangement uses TRBV29-1 and TRBJ1-2; TRBD1 agrees at 7 bases. With 6 bases clipped from V and 4 bases from J, the junction kept 8 bases outside the gene matches. The CDR3 is 13 amino acids. CDR1 SQVTM and CDR2 ANQGSEA come from the germline V gene. The CDR3: CSVATGAVYGYTF. In nucleotides, the CDR3 is TGCAGCGTCGCAACAGGGGCTGTCTATGGCTACACCTTC.

The V and J genes are TRBV9 and TRBJ2-7; TRBD2 agrees at 8 bases. The germline gives CDR1 SGDLS, CDR2 YYNGEE. J gave up 2 bases and V 0 bases, and 10 bases lay outside the gene matches. The CDR3 totals 17 residues. The CDR3 protein is CASSVEGSGAFPYEQYF. For the CDR3, the DNA is TGTGCCAGCAGCGTAGAGGGTAGCGGGGCCTTTCCCTACGAGCAGTACTTC.

J is TRBJ2-7 and V is TRBV5-4; D is uncertain. This CDR3 is 14 amino acids long. The germline V gene encodes CDR1 SGHNT and CDR2 YYREEE (reference sequence). The V and J ends lost 4 bases and 6 bases respectively, with 17 bases between them. CDR3 nucleotides: TGTGCCAGCAGCGAATCGGGTCTCGAAGGCGAGCAGTACTTC. Translation gives CASSESGLEGEQYF.

This clonotype has only one observation. The genes are TRBV12-3 or TRBV12-4 and TRBJ2-1, with D unresolved. V lost 1 base and J lost 2, with 9 bases in between. CDR3 length: 15 residues. The CDR3 sequence is CASSLGVYTYNEQFF. CDR3 sequence (DNA): TGTGCCAGCAGTTTAGGGGTGTACACCTACAATGAGCAGTTCTTC.

V gene TRBV6-1 combines with J gene TRBJ1-4; D not certain. V was cut by 0 bases and J by 4 bases, with 9 bases left in between. CDR3 length: 15 residues. Germline assignment: CDR1 MNHNS and CDR2 SASEGT. The CDR3 loop is CASSEAGAINEKLFF. As DNA, the CDR3 is TGTGCCAGCAGTGAAGCCGGAGCGATTAATGAAAAACTGTTTTTT.

V and J are TRBV6-5 and TRBJ2-2; 11 bases are shared with TRBD2. This CDR3 has 16 residues. V lost 0 bases to trimming and J lost 4 bases; unmatched junction nucleotides: 1. Germline CDR1 is MNHEY and CDR2 is SVGAGI. The CDR3 loop is CASSYSTSGTTGELFF. The CDR3 DNA sequence: TGTGCCAGCAGTTACTCGACTAGCGGGACCACCGGGGAGCTGTTTTTT.

The CDR3 DNA follows: TGTGCCAGCAGCCAAGATAGAACCACCCCGAGCTCCTACAATGAGCAGTTCTTC. As protein: CASSQDRTTPSSYNEQFF. The chain has TRBV3-1 and TRBJ2-1; D not resolved. Germline-derived CDR1 and CDR2 are LGHDT and YNNKEL (reference sequence). The CDR3 length is 18 residues. V dropped 0 bases and J dropped 0 bases, with 15 bases sitting between them.

This sequence joins TRBV20-1 and TRBJ1-5; D gene unclear. Per the germline V gene, CDR1 is DFQATT and CDR2 is SNEGSKA (reference sequence). V was cut by 0 bases and J by 1 base, with 13 bases left in between. The CDR3 contains 16 residues. This chain's CDR3 is CSARESKRGSNQPQHF. CDR3 DNA: TGCAGTGCTAGAGAATCGAAGAGAGGGAGCAATCAGCCCCAGCATTTT.

The V and J genes are TRBV9 and TRBJ2-3; D uncertain. The CDR3 covers 14 residues. In germline, CDR1 is SGDLS, CDR2 YYNGEE. V lost 1 base and J 5 bases, leaving 11 bases between the germline ends. The CDR3: CASSVSLAQDTQYF. Written as DNA, the CDR3 is TGTGCCAGCAGCGTAAGTTTGGCCCAAGATACGCAGTATTTT.

The genes are TRBV2 and TRBJ2-7, with D possibly TRBD2 on 5 matching bases. The CDR3 has 16 amino acids. In germline, CDR1 is SNHLY, CDR2 FYNNEI. V was trimmed by 6 bases and J by 1 base, leaving 19 bases between them. This CDR3 reads CASSPSPGISSYEQYF. DNA of the CDR3: TGTGCCAGCAGCCCCAGTCCGGGGATCTCATCCTACGAGCAGTACTTC. The complete variable domain, with remaining parts taken from reference TRBV2 and TRBJ2-7, reads EPEVTQTPSHQVTQMGQEVILRCVPISNHLYFYWYRQILGQKVEFLVSFYNNEISEKSEIFDDQFSVERPDGSNFTLKIRSTKLEDSAMYFCASSPSPGISSYEQYFGPGTRLTVT.

The genes are TRBV15 and TRBJ2-3, with 11 positions matching TRBD2. CDR1 and CDR2 (germline): LNHNV, YYDKDF (reference sequence). V shed 0 bases, J shed 0 bases, and the junction held 5 bases outside the gene matches. This CDR3 is built from 18 residues. CDR3 sequence reads: CATSREIAGGPSTDTQYF. CDR3 in DNA: TGTGCCACCAGCAGAGAAATAGCGGGAGGGCCGAGCACAGATACGCAGTATTTT.

The J gene is TRBJ2-7, the V gene TRBV28; TRBD2 aligns across 9 bases. Trimming at V came to 7 bases and at J to 3 bases, leaving 10 bases not matched to a gene. This CDR3 comprises 15 residues. Germline values: CDR1 MDHEN, CDR2 SYDVKM. Here the CDR3 reads CASTPLAGFDYEQYF. CDR3 bases: TGTGCCAGCACCCCGCTAGCGGGATTCGACTACGAGCAGTACTTC.

CDR3: CASSDSRGYTF. CDR3 nucleotide sequence: TGTGCCAGCAGTGACTCGAGAGGCTACACCTTC. The J gene is TRBJ1-2, the V gene TRBV6-4; D unclear. Germline lookup yields CDR1 MRHNA and CDR2 SNTAGT. Deletions cut 0 bases from V and 8 bases from J, with 4 bases between. The CDR3 loop spans 11 amino acids.